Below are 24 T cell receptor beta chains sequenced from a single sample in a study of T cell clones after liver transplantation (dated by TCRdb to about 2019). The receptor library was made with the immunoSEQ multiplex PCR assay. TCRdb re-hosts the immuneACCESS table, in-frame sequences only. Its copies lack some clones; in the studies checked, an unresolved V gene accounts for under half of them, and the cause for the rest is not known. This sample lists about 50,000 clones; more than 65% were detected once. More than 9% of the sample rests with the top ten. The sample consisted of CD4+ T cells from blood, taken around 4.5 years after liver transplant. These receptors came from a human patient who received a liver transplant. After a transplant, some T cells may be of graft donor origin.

CDR3 sequence reads: CASTLGYGTGNTIYF. In nucleotides, the CDR3 is TGTGCCAGCACCTTAGGATATGGGACTGGAAACACCATATATTTT. The chain links TRBV28 to TRBJ1-3; no definite D call. Germline lookup yields CDR1 MDHEN and CDR2 SYDVKM. This CDR3 is built from 15 residues. Trimming took 7 bases from V and 2 from J, leaving 15 bases between them. Complete variable domain (other parts from reference TRBV28 and TRBJ1-3): DVKVTQSSRYLVKRTGEKVFLECVQDMDHENMFWYRQDPGLGLRLIYFSYDVKMKEKGDIPEGYSVSREKKERFSLILESASTNQTSMYLCASTLGYGTGNTIYFGEGSWLTVV.

In DNA, the CDR3 is TGTGCCAGTATTGAGGACGGGGGGCGCCAAGAGACCCAGTACTTC. Protein: CASIEDGGRQETQYF. The V gene is TRBV19, the J gene TRBJ2-5, with a possible D match to TRBD2 (7 bases). The ends were cut back, 7 bases at V and 1 base at J, with 16 bases in the middle. From germline, CDR1 is LNHDA and CDR2 SQIVND (reference sequence). The CDR3 spans 15 residues.

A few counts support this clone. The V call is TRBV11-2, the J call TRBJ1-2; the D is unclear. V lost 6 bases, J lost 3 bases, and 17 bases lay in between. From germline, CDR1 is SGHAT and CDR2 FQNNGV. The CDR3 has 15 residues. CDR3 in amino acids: CASSPTLGSDYGYTF. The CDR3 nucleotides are TGTGCCAGCAGTCCTACTCTCGGTTCTGACTATGGCTACACCTTC.

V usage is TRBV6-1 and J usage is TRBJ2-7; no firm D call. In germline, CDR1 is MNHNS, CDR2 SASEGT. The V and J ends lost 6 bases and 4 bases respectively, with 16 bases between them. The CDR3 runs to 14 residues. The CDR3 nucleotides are TGTGCCAGCAGGGGCGGACGGCCTCCTTACGAGCAGTACTTC. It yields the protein CASRGGRPPYEQYF.

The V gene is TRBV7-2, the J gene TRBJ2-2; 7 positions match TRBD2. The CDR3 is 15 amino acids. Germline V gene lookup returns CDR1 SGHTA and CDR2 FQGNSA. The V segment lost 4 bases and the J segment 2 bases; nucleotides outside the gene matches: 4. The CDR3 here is CASSWTGLNTGELFF. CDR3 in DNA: TGTGCCAGCAGCTGGACGGGACTAAACACCGGGGAGCTGTTTTTT.

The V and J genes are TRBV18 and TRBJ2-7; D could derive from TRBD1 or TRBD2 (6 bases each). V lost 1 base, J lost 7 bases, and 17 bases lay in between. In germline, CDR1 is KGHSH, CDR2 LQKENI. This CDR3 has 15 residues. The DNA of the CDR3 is TGTGCCAGCTCACCACTGAAGGACAGTCGGGGGGAGCAGTACTTC. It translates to CASSPLKDSRGEQYF.

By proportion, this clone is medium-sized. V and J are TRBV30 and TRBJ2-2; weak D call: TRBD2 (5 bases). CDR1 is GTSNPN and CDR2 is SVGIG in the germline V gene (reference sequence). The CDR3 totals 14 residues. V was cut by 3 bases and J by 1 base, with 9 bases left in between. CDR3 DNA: TGTGCCTGGAGAAATGGAGGGAACACCGGGGAGCTGTTTTTT. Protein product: CAWRNGGNTGELFF.

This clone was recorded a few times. CDR3 nucleotides: TGTGCCAGCAGCTCGGGAGACCTGACTGGGAAACTGTTTTTT. This sequence encodes CASSSGDLTGKLFF. The rearrangement links TRBV5-5 to TRBJ1-4; unclear D gene. CDR1 and CDR2 (germline): SGHKS, YYEKEE (reference sequence). Trimming cost V 3 bases and J 11 bases, with 17 bases left between them. This CDR3 has 14 amino acids.

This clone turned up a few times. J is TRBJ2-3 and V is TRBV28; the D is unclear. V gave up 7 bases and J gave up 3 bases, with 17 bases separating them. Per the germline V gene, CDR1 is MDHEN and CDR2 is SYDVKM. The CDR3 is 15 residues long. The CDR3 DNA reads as TGTGCCAGCATTTCGGGCGTGGTAACAACAGATACGCAGTATTTT. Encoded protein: CASISGVVTTDTQYF.

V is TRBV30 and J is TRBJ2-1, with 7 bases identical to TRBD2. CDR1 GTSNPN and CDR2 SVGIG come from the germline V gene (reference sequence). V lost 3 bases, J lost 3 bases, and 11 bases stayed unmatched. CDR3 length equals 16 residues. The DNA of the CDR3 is TGTGCCTGGAGCGCCCCTGGGGAGCGGGGCTACAATGAGCAGTTCTTC. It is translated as CAWSAPGERGYNEQFF.

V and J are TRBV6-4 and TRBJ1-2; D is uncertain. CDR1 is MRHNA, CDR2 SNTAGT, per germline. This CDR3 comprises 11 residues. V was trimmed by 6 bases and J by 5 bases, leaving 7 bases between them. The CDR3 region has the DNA TGTGCCAGCAGGGGGTTATATGGCTACACCTTC. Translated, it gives CASRGLYGYTF.

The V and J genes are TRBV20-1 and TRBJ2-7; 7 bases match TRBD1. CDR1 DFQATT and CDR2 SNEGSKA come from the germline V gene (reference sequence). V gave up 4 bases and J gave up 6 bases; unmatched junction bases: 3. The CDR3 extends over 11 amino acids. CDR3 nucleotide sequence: TGCAGTGCTACCGGGACAGCCGAGCAGTACTTC. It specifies CSATGTAEQYF.

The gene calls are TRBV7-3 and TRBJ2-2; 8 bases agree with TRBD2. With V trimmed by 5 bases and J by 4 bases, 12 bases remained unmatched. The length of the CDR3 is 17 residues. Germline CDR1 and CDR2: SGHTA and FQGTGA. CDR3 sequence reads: CASSLIAGLVSTGELFF. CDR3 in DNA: TGTGCCAGCAGCCTTATCGCGGGACTAGTCAGCACCGGGGAGCTGTTTTTT.

The CDR3 nucleotides are TGTGCCTGGAGTACGGGACAGGGGGGCGAAAAACTGTTTTTT. It is translated as CAWSTGQGGEKLFF. This chain joins TRBV30 and TRBJ1-4; 11 positions agree with TRBD1. The CDR3 runs to 14 residues. V lost 2 bases to trimming and J lost 8 bases; unmatched junction nucleotides: 4. The germline gives CDR1 GTSNPN, CDR2 SVGIG (reference sequence).

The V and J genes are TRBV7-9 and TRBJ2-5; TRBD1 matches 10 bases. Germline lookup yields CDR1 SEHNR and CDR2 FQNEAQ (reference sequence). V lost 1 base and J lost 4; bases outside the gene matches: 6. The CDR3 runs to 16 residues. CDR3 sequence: CASSLVGQGSGETQYF. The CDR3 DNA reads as TGTGCCAGCAGCTTAGTGGGACAGGGGAGCGGAGAGACCCAGTACTTC.

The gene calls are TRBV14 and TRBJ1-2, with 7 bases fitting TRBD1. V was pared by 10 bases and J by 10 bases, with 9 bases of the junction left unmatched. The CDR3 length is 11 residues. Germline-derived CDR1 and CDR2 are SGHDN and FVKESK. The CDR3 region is CANDRDPFYTF. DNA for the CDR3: TGTGCCAACGACAGGGATCCATTCTACACCTTC.

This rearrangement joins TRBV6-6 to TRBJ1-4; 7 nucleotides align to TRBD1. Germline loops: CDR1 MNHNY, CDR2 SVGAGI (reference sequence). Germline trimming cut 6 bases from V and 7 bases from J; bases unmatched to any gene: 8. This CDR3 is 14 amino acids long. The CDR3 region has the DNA TGTGCCAGCAGCCAACAGGGGCAGGGTGAAAAACTGTTTTTT. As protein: CASSQQGQGEKLFF.

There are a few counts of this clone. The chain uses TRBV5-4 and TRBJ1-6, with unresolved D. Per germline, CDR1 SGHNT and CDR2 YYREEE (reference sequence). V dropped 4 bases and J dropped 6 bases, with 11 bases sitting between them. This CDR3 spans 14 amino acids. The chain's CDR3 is CASSATQTNSPLHF. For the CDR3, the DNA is TGTGCCAGCAGCGCCACCCAGACTAATTCACCCCTCCACTTT.

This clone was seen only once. CDR3 in amino acids: CASSLSQQGGGYEQYF. The CDR3 coding sequence is TGTGCCAGTAGTCTTTCACAACAGGGCGGGGGCTACGAGCAGTACTTC. The gene calls are TRBV19 and TRBJ2-7; a weak D match, TRBD2 (7 bases). The V gene's germline CDR1 is LNHDA and CDR2 SQIVND (reference sequence). Trimming left V 5 bases short and J 3 bases short, with 20 bases between. The length of the CDR3 is 16 residues.

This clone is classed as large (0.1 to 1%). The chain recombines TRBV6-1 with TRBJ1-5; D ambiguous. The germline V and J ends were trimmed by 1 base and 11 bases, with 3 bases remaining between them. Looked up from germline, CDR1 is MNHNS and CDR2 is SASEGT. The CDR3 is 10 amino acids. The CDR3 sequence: CASSEVAQHF. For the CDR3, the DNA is TGTGCCAGCAGTGAAGTTGCCCAGCATTTT.

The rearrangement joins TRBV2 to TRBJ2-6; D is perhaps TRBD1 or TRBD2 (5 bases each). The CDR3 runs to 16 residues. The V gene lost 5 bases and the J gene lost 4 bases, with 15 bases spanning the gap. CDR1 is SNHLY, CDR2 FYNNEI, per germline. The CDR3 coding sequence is TGTGCCAGCAGTCGGGACCGCCCGGGAGGGGCCAACGTCCTGACTTTC. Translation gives CASSRDRPGGANVLTF.

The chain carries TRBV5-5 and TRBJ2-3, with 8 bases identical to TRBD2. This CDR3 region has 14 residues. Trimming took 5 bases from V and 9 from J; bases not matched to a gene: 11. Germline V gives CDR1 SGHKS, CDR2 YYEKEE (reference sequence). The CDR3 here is CASSHRGGEGTQYF. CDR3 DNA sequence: TGTGCCAGCAGTCATCGGGGGGGCGAGGGCACGCAGTATTTT.

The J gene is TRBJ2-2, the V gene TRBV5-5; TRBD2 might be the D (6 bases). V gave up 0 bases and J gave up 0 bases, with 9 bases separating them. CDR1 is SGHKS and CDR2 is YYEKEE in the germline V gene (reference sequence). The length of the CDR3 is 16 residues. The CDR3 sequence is CASSLVGTSNTGELFF. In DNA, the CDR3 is TGTGCCAGCAGCTTGGTTGGGACTTCGAACACCGGGGAGCTGTTTTTT.

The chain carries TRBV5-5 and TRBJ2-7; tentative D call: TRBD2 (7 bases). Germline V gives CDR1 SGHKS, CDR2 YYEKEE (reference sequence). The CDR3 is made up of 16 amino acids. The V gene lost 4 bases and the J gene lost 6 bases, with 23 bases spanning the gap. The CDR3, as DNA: TGTGCCAGCAGCCCGACGTGGGGGGGCGTCCTCATCGAGCAGTACTTC. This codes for CASSPTWGGVLIEQYF.